The rows below give T cell receptor beta chains drawn from one sample of a study of cytomegalovirus exposure and HLA in healthy donors. Profiling relied on immunoSEQ multiplex PCR, and the TCRdb table lists in-frame clones only, not all of them. The data show approximately 110,000 clones, over 60% seen once. The material sequenced was PBMCs. All receptors come from a woman aged 60-75 years in good health and CMV-seropositive. Both conserved end residues are part of each CDR3. A D gene is named only where the DNA matches it firmly. Clone size appears in some rows only: once, few, many, or a class for an expanded clone.

CDR3,DNA,size,D,V,J
CSVHDYRRYSGGAGEQFF,TGCAGCGTTCACGACTACCGTAGGTATAGCGGGGGGGCCGGTGAGCAGTTCTTC,.,TRBD2,TRBV29-1,TRBJ2-1
CASSIGGATNEKLFF,TGTGCCAGCAGCATAGGGGGGGCAACTAATGAAAAACTGTTTTTT,.,.,TRBV7-9,TRBJ1-4
CASSSPRTGVYEQYF,TGTGCCAGCAGCTCCCCCAGGACAGGGGTCTACGAGCAGTACTTC,once,TRBD1,TRBV5-6,TRBJ2-7
CATKTGTAPKLYNSPLHF,TGCGCCACCAAAACCGGGACAGCTCCTAAATTATATAATTCACCCCTCCACTTT,.,TRBD1,TRBV5-1,TRBJ1-6
CASSQVRTGVRSYGYTF,TGCGCCAGCAGCCAAGTACGAACAGGGGTCCGGTCCTATGGCTACACCTTC,.,TRBD1,TRBV4-1,TRBJ1-2
CASSLQGGQETQYF,TGTGCCAGCAGCTTACAGGGGGGCCAAGAGACCCAGTACTTC,.,.,TRBV7-2,TRBJ2-5
CASSSGTGDSNQPQHF,TGTGCCAGCAGCTCCGGGACAGGAGATAGCAATCAGCCCCAGCATTTT,.,TRBD1,TRBV7-6,TRBJ1-5
CASSYSAVPTDTQYF,TGTGCCAGCAGTTACTCGGCGGTCCCCACAGATACGCAGTATTTT,.,.,TRBV6-6,TRBJ2-3
CASSERTASYGYTF,TGTGCCAGCAGTGAGAGGACAGCGAGCTATGGCTACACCTTC,.,.,TRBV25-1,TRBJ1-2
CSYQRNYGYTF,TGCAGTTATCAGAGGAACTATGGCTACACCTTC,.,.,TRBV20-1,TRBJ1-2
CAWTRTSGSYEQYF,TGTGCCTGGACCCGCACTAGCGGGAGTTACGAGCAGTACTTC,.,TRBD2,TRBV30,TRBJ2-7
CASSLLASGGLDTQYF,TGTGCCAGCAGCTTATTGGCTAGCGGGGGATTAGATACGCAGTATTTT,.,TRBD2,TRBV7-3,TRBJ2-3
CSVETSGATDTQYF,TGCAGCGTTGAAACTAGCGGGGCGACAGATACGCAGTATTTT,.,TRBD2,TRBV29-1,TRBJ2-3
CASSGTGTSGRLYNEQFF,TGTGCCAGCAGCGGGACCGGGACTAGCGGGAGACTATACAATGAGCAGTTCTTC,.,TRBD2,TRBV9,TRBJ2-1